This passage covers 17 T cell receptor beta chains from one sample sequenced in a study of blood T cell repertoires in COVID-19. The method was immunoSEQ multiplex PCR; TCRdb's version includes in-frame clones alone and lacks a portion of them. The sample shows a few hundred thousand clones, roughly 90% of them seen only once. The source material was peripheral blood. Receptor source: a woman aged 25 to 39 with COVID-19, enrolled during active disease.

The chain combines TRBV7-6 with TRBJ1-1; possibly TRBD1 for D (6 bases). With 1 base removed from V and 3 bases from J, the gap between germline ends came to 15 bases. The CDR3 has 16 amino acids. Germline V gives CDR1 SGHVS, CDR2 FNYEAQ. The CDR3 loop is CASSLGAPGADTEAFF. CDR3 sequence (DNA): TGTGCCAGCAGCTTAGGGGCCCCAGGGGCGGACACTGAAGCTTTCTTT.

The CDR3 DNA reads as TGCGCCAGCAGCGCCGTGACTAGCGGGGGGGCGTTGGGGCAGTTCTTC. Residues: CASSAVTSGGALGQFF. The genes are TRBV4-1 and TRBJ2-1; 14 bases line up with TRBD2. CDR1 is MGHRA and CDR2 is YSYEKL in the germline V gene. V was clipped by 5 bases and J by 12 bases; unmatched bases: 12. CDR3 length equals 16 residues.

The chain links TRBV7-2 to TRBJ2-7; TRBD1 matches 8 bases. Germline V lookup: CDR1 SGHTA, CDR2 FQGNSA. The CDR3 is 13 amino acids. V was pared by 5 bases and J by 7 bases, with 7 bases of the junction left unmatched. DNA for the CDR3: TGTGCCAGCAGCCTTAGACAGGGGTGGGAGCAGTACGTC. Amino acids: CASSLRQGWEQYV.

The rearrangement joins TRBV5-1 to TRBJ1-2; TRBD1 agrees at 8 bases. The CDR3 runs 14 residues. Germline V CDR1 and CDR2: SGHRS, YFSETQ. The V gene end was trimmed by 0 bases and the J gene end by 7 bases; junction bases not matched to a gene: 5. CDR3 in amino acids: CASSLEGQALGYTF. In DNA form, the CDR3 reads TGCGCCAGCAGCTTGGAGGGACAGGCCCTTGGCTACACCTTC.

This chain links TRBV10-3 with TRBJ1-2; D not certain. CDR3 size: 10 residues. The germline V gene has CDR1 ENHRY and CDR2 SYGVKD. V gave up 10 bases and J gave up 6 bases, with 9 bases separating them. CDR3 residues: CATRLDGYTF. Written as DNA, the CDR3 is TGTGCCACCCGCTTAGATGGCTACACCTTC.

The chain employs TRBV3-1 (or the pseudogene TRBV3-2) and TRBJ2-5, with 8 bases matching TRBD2. CDR3 length: 14 amino acids. Trimming cost V 4 bases and J 5 bases; bases outside gene matches: 6. CDR1 is LGHDT, CDR2 YNNKEL, per germline (reference sequence). The CDR3 coding sequence is TGTGCCAGCAGCCTAGGACTAGCCGTTGAGACCCAGTACTTC. It translates to CASSLGLAVETQYF.

The chain combines TRBV12-5 with TRBJ1-2, with D possibly being TRBD1 (6 bases). The CDR3 has 14 amino acids. CDR1 is LGHNT and CDR2 is FRNRAP in the germline V gene. Deletions cut 6 bases from V and 3 bases from J, with 14 bases between. In DNA form, the CDR3 reads TGTGCTAGTGGGTCTCACGGACAGCACTATGGCTACACCTTC. It encodes CASGSHGQHYGYTF.

The CDR3: CASSLVGGGPKETQYF. In DNA, the CDR3 is TGTGCCAGCAGCTTAGTTGGGGGGGGGCCGAAGGAGACCCAGTACTTC. V gene TRBV7-6 combines with J gene TRBJ2-5; tentatively, D is TRBD2 (7 bases). Per the germline V gene, CDR1 is SGHVS and CDR2 is FNYEAQ. The length of the CDR3 is 16 residues. Trimming pared 1 base from V and 5 bases from J, leaving 17 bases between.

This clone was observed a few times. J is TRBJ2-3 and V is TRBV2, with D possibly TRBD2 on 6 matching bases. Trimming took 6 bases from V and 6 from J, leaving 13 bases between them. The CDR3 is 13 amino acids. Germline CDR1 reads SNHLY; CDR2 reads FYNNEI. CDR3 region: CASSSGLLDTQYF. CDR3 coding DNA: TGTGCCAGCAGCTCGGGACTCCTCGATACGCAGTATTTT.

The chain employs TRBV28 and TRBJ1-2; 8 bases line up with TRBD1. Losses at the gene ends were 2 bases for V and 8 bases for J; bases not matched to a gene: 7. CDR1 and CDR2 from the germline V gene are MDHEN and SYDVKM. The CDR3 length is 14 residues. The CDR3 protein is CASSLQGADGGYTF. The CDR3 coding sequence is TGTGCCAGCAGTTTACAGGGGGCTGACGGGGGCTACACCTTC.

This chain connects TRBV12-2 to TRBJ2-2; TRBD2 reflects the table's D call only, with no check against the DNA. TRBV12-2 corresponds to a pseudogene. The CDR3 is 17 residues long. The CDR3 reads CASRLVRTSGNTGELFF. In nucleotides, the CDR3 is TGTGCAAGTCGCTTAGTCAGGACTAGCGGGAACACCGGGGAGCTGTTTTTT.

This sequence joins TRBV7-9 and TRBJ2-3, with TRBD2 matching over 10 bases. The CDR3 covers 15 residues. Germline lookup yields CDR1 SEHNR and CDR2 FQNEAQ (reference sequence). V dropped 2 bases and J dropped 5; count of bases not matched to a gene: 4. DNA of the CDR3: TGTGCCAGCAGCTTACTAGCGGGAGAGGGAGATACGCAGTATTTT. It encodes CASSLLAGEGDTQYF. Full variable domain (missing parts from reference TRBV7-9 and TRBJ2-3): DTGVSQNPRHKITKRGQNVTFRCDPISEHNRLYWYRQTLGQGPEFLTYFQNEAQLEKSRLLSDRFSAERPKGSFSTLEIQRTEQGDSAMYLCASSLLAGEGDTQYFGPGTRLTVL.

The chain employs TRBV27 and TRBJ1-1; 8 nucleotides align to TRBD1. V gave up 9 bases and J gave up 5 bases; unmatched junction bases: 8. CDR3 length equals 13 residues. The germline V gene encodes CDR1 MNHEY and CDR2 SMNVEV (reference sequence). The CDR3 region has the DNA TGTGCCAGTGCGACAGGGGTCGGGACTGAAGCTTTCTTT. Protein: CASATGVGTEAFF.

In this sample, this clone turned up many times. The rearrangement joins TRBV18 to TRBJ1-6; D not certain. Trimming took off 4 bases at V and 7 bases at J, with 5 bases between the two ends. The CDR3 runs to 12 residues. The germline V gene has CDR1 KGHSH and CDR2 LQKENI. In nucleotides, the CDR3 is TGTGCCAGCTCACAGGAGAATTCACCCCTCCACTTT. Translation: CASSQENSPLHF.

This clone has only one observation. The chain joins TRBV18 to TRBJ2-2, with D possibly matching TRBD2 (5 bases). CDR3 length equals 15 residues. Trimming shortened V by 3 bases and J by 4 bases, and 12 bases separated the two germline ends. The germline V gene encodes CDR1 KGHSH and CDR2 LQKENI. CDR3 residues: CASSPDGLSTGELFF. DNA of the CDR3: TGTGCCAGCTCACCTGACGGACTGAGCACCGGGGAGCTGTTTTTT.

CDR3 residues: CASSGQGGEKLFF. CDR3 nucleotides: TGTGCCAGTAGTGGACAGGGTGGGGAAAAACTGTTTTTT. V and J are TRBV19 and TRBJ1-4, with 8 nucleotides matching TRBD1. The CDR3 is 13 amino acids. Germline V gene data show CDR1 as LNHDA and CDR2 as SQIVND (reference sequence). V lost 5 bases to trimming and J lost 8 bases; unmatched junction nucleotides: 4.

This rearrangement joins TRBV19 to TRBJ2-5; 9 bases map to TRBD1. The CDR3 covers 15 residues. From germline, CDR1 is LNHDA and CDR2 SQIVND (reference sequence). Germline trimming cut 6 bases from V and 0 bases from J; bases unmatched to any gene: 5. In nucleotides, the CDR3 is TGTGCCAGTAGCCCGGGACAGGGTAACCAAGAGACCCAGTACTTC. This codes for CASSPGQGNQETQYF.